The entry below describes one T cell receptor beta chain. Its antigen is undetermined. The data were taken from a study of cytomegalovirus exposure and HLA in healthy donors. Study results and limitations: Most likely, a cluster of highly shared sequence variants arose as a sequencing artifact.

The CDR3 sequence is 17 residues long. The germline V gene encodes CDR1 SGHVS and CDR2 FQNEAQ. J lost 6 bases, V lost 8 bases, and 10 bases had no gene match. 60 Vbeta and 13 Jbeta primers were used in PCR. Only in-frame clones appear in the TCRdb table, and some are missing; sequencing was by immunoSEQ multiplex PCR. Of more than 150,000 clones in the sample, 78% are singletons; the top ten hold approximately 6.8%. The chain couples TRBV7-8 to TRBJ2-2; 15 bases are a match to TRBD2. Sequenced: PBMCs. This sequence was found in a woman in her thirties or forties in good health and CMV-seropositive. The CDR3 DNA is TGTGCCAGCCACCGGACTAGCGGGGGGGCCGGGTCCGGGGAGCTGTTTTTT. Its protein product is CASHRTSGGAGSGELFF.